A single sample is the source of the 20 T cell receptor beta chains below, sequenced in a study of T cells after yellow fever vaccination. Using its own MiXCR run on the 5' RACE reads, TCRdb lists one record per CDR3 protein. This repertoire shows hundreds of thousands of distinct CDR3 sequences, about a fifth found once; its top ten account for roughly a sixth. Sample: PBMCs, taken roughly 20 days after the first yellow fever vaccination. These receptors all come from a man younger than 35 who received the YFV17D yellow fever vaccine.

This clonotype was counted only a few times. V is TRBV20-1 and J is TRBJ1-5; D gene unclear. The V end lost 0 bases, the J end lost 2 bases, and 11 bases lay between the germline ends. CDR1 is DFQATT and CDR2 is SNEGSKA in the germline V gene (reference sequence). CDR3 length: 15 residues. The DNA of the CDR3 is TGCAGTGCTAGAGATACCCAAGCCGGCAATCAGCCCCAGCATTTT. Translated: CSARDTQAGNQPQHF.

This clonotype was seen a few times. CDR3 amino acids: CASSLNPTGLSYNEQFF. The CDR3 DNA reads as TGTGCCAGCAGCTTAAACCCGACAGGGCTCTCCTACAATGAGCAGTTCTTC. The chain recombines TRBV7-3 with TRBJ2-1; 7 bases are shared with TRBD1. CDR1 SGHTA and CDR2 FQGTGA come from the germline V gene. This CDR3 has 17 residues. Trimming at V came to 1 base and at J to 0 bases, leaving 6 bases not matched to a gene. The whole variable domain, filled in from reference TRBV7-3 and TRBJ2-1, reads GAGVSQTPSNKVTEKGKYVELRCDPISGHTALYWYRQSLGQGPEFLIYFQGTGAADDSGLPNDRFFAVRPEGSVSTLKIQRTERGDSAVYLCASSLNPTGLSYNEQFFGPGTRLTVL.

The sample holds a few counts of this clonotype. V is TRBV7-6 and J is TRBJ1-3; D is ambiguous. Germline V gene data show CDR1 as SGHVS and CDR2 as FNYEAQ. The V end lost 5 bases, the J end lost 0 bases, and 11 bases lay between the germline ends. The CDR3 covers 15 residues. In DNA, the CDR3 is TGTGCCAGCAGCCCTTTAGGGATCTCTGGAAACACCATATATTTT. It codes for CASSPLGISGNTIYF.

The chain links TRBV9 to TRBJ2-5, with 10 nucleotides matching TRBD2. CDR1 and CDR2 from the germline V gene are SGDLS and YYNGEE. The junction had 9 bases not matched to a gene; V was cut back by 2 bases and J by 5 bases. This CDR3 has 16 amino acids. In nucleotides, the CDR3 is TGTGCCAGCAGCGTTTATGGTAGCGGGGGGCGGGAGACCCAGTACTTC. Translation: CASSVYGSGGRETQYF.

This clonotype occurred a few times. The chain joins TRBV5-6 to TRBJ2-7; the D is unclear. CDR1 and CDR2 (germline): SGHDT, YYEEEE. This CDR3 contains 11 residues. Trimming stripped 2 bases from V and 4 bases from J, with 4 bases between. CDR3 in DNA: TGTGCCAGCAGCTTCAGATACGAGCAGTACGTC. Amino acid sequence: CASSFRYEQYV.

V gene TRBV15 combines with J gene TRBJ1-4; maybe TRBD1 (5 bases). The CDR3 totals 14 residues. V lost 8 bases and J 7 bases, leaving 17 bases between the germline ends. The germline V gene encodes CDR1 LNHNV and CDR2 YYDKDF (reference sequence). CDR3 bases: TGTGCCACCGGAAGGACCGGGGGTGGTGAAAAACTGTTTTTT. It is translated as CATGRTGGGEKLFF.

The chain recombines TRBV7-2 with TRBJ2-6; D might be TRBD1 (5 bases). Germline V CDR1 and CDR2: SGHTA, FQGNSA. This CDR3 region has 18 residues. The V end lost 0 bases, the J end lost 0 bases, and 12 bases lay between the germline ends. Here the CDR3 reads CASSLAQGTISGANVLTF. The CDR3 DNA reads as TGTGCCAGCAGCTTAGCCCAGGGTACAATCTCTGGGGCCAACGTCCTGACTTTC.

This chain connects TRBV5-1 to TRBJ1-1; a weak D match, TRBD1 (5 bases). The length of the CDR3 is 14 residues. With 2 bases removed from V and 5 bases from J, the gap between germline ends came to 13 bases. The germline V gene encodes CDR1 SGHRS and CDR2 YFSETQ. CDR3 region: CASSLRAGETEAFF. CDR3 coding DNA: TGCGCCAGCAGCTTACGGGCGGGGGAAACTGAAGCTTTCTTT.

The sample holds a few counts of this clonotype. This chain joins TRBV10-3 and TRBJ1-1; D might be TRBD1 (5 bases). The CDR3 has 16 amino acids. Deletions cut 4 bases from V and 4 bases from J, with 19 bases between. CDR1 is ENHRY and CDR2 is SYGVKD in the germline V gene. The CDR3 DNA reads as TGTGCCATCAGTGGGGCCGGAGGGGCGAGGAGCACTGAAGCTTTCTTT. As protein: CAISGAGGARSTEAFF.

This clonotype came up a few times. The chain is built from TRBV20-1 and TRBJ2-3; 7 bases are a match to TRBD2. The CDR3 loop spans 14 amino acids. In germline, CDR1 is DFQATT, CDR2 SNEGSKA (reference sequence). V dropped 0 bases and J dropped 4; count of bases not matched to a gene: 4. CDR3 coding DNA: TGCAGTGCTAGAGATTCCGGGAGGTCAGATACGCAGTATTTT. Translating it yields CSARDSGRSDTQYF.

This clonotype has only a few counts. The chain combines TRBV5-6 with TRBJ1-2; D may be TRBD1 (5 bases). V shed 4 bases and J shed 4 bases, with 11 bases lying between them. This CDR3 region has 13 residues. CDR1 is SGHDT, CDR2 YYEEEE, per germline. CDR3 nucleotides: TGTGCCAGCAGCCTCGACAGCCCCTATGGCTACACCTTC. It yields the protein CASSLDSPYGYTF.

The chain links TRBV13 to TRBJ1-1; D gene ambiguous. CDR3 length equals 14 residues. Looked up from germline, CDR1 is PRHDT and CDR2 is FYEKMQ (reference sequence). Trimming removed 2 bases at V and 4 bases at J, with 11 bases between. For the CDR3, the DNA is TGTGCCAGCAGCTTACGGACTCCGGTCACTGAAGCTTTCTTT. Translating it yields CASSLRTPVTEAFF.

The rearrangement joins TRBV7-9 to TRBJ2-5; D possibly uses TRBD1 or TRBD2 (5 bases each). V gave up 5 bases and J gave up 1 base, with 17 bases separating them. There are 16 residues in the CDR3. Germline V CDR1 and CDR2: SEHNR, FQNEAQ (reference sequence). The chain's CDR3 is CASSLGPRGTQETQYF. CDR3 sequence (DNA): TGTGCCAGCAGCCTGGGGCCTCGGGGTACCCAAGAGACCCAGTACTTC.

The chain employs TRBV12-3 or TRBV12-4 and TRBJ1-3; no definite D call. The V end lost 5 bases, the J end lost 4 bases, and 15 bases lay between the germline ends. The CDR3 is made up of 15 amino acids. CDR3 sequence (DNA): TGTGCCAGCAGTGTTAACGTGGGTGGCGGAAACACCATATATTTT. As protein: CASSVNVGGGNTIYF.

The rearrangement links TRBV9 to TRBJ2-3; 9 bases map to TRBD1. Trimming took 2 bases from V and 6 from J; bases not matched to a gene: 13. This CDR3 has 17 residues. The germline CDR1 and CDR2 sequences are SGDLS and YYNGEE. The CDR3 bases are TGTGCCAGCAGCGTTTACCCGGGACAGGGAGCCTCTGATACGCAGTATTTT. This sequence encodes CASSVYPGQGASDTQYF.

CDR3 loop: CASSLNIGGELTDTQYF. The CDR3 nucleotides read TGTGCCAGCAGTTTGAACATCGGGGGAGAACTCACAGATACGCAGTATTTT. The rearrangement joins TRBV27 to TRBJ2-3, with D maybe TRBD2 (6 bases). Germline V gene sequence: CDR1 MNHEY, CDR2 SMNVEV (reference sequence). The CDR3 consists of 17 residues. Trimming shortened V by 3 bases and J by 2 bases, and 18 bases separated the two germline ends.

The chain combines TRBV12-3 or TRBV12-4 with TRBJ2-1, with 7 bases identical to TRBD1. V was clipped by 4 bases and J by 14 bases; unmatched bases: 17. This CDR3 has 15 residues. The CDR3 nucleotides read TGTGCCAGCAGTTCAGGGACAGATTACAGGGCTTTAAAGTTCTTC. This sequence encodes CASSSGTDYRALKFF.

This clonotype was counted only a few times. The chain recombines TRBV27 with TRBJ2-7; D call uncertain. Trimming left V 2 bases short and J 2 bases short, with 16 bases between. CDR1 MNHEY and CDR2 SMNVEV come from the germline V gene (reference sequence). The CDR3 is 16 residues long. CDR3 DNA: TGTGCCAGCAGTTTAACCCATTCGGCGGCGACCTACGAGCAGTACTTC. This translates into CASSLTHSAATYEQYF.

The V call is TRBV18, the J call TRBJ1-1; TRBD1 matches at 7 bases. The CDR3 covers 17 residues. The V gene end was trimmed by 5 bases and the J gene end by 0 bases; junction bases not matched to a gene: 12. Per the germline V gene, CDR1 is KGHSH and CDR2 is LQKENI. CDR3 region: CASSIYGTDLMNTEAFF. The CDR3 DNA reads as TGTGCCAGCTCAATATATGGGACAGACCTGATGAACACTGAAGCTTTCTTT.

The chain uses TRBV7-2 and TRBJ2-1, with 11 bases fitting TRBD2. This CDR3 is 15 amino acids long. Germline lookup yields CDR1 SGHTA and CDR2 FQGNSA. Trimming removed 3 bases from V and 12 bases from J; junction bases left unmatched: 10. The CDR3 DNA reads TGTGCCAGCAGCTTGCTTAGCGGGGGGGCGGTGCTGCAGTTCTTC. This gives the protein CASSLLSGGAVLQFF.